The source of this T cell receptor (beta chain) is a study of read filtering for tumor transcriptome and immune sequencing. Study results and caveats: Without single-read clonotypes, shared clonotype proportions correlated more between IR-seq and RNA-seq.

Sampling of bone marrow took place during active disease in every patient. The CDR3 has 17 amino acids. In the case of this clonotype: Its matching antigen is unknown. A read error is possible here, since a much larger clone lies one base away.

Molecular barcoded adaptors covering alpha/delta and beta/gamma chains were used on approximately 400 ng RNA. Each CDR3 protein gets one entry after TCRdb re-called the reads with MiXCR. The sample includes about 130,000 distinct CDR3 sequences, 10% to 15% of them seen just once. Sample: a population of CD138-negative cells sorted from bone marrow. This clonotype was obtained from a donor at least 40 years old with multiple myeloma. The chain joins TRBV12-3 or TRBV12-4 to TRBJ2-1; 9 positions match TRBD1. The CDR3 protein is CACSRSLGQGFYNEQFF. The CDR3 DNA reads TGTGCCTGCAGCCGATCCTTAGGACAGGGGTTCTACAATGAGCAGTTCTTC.